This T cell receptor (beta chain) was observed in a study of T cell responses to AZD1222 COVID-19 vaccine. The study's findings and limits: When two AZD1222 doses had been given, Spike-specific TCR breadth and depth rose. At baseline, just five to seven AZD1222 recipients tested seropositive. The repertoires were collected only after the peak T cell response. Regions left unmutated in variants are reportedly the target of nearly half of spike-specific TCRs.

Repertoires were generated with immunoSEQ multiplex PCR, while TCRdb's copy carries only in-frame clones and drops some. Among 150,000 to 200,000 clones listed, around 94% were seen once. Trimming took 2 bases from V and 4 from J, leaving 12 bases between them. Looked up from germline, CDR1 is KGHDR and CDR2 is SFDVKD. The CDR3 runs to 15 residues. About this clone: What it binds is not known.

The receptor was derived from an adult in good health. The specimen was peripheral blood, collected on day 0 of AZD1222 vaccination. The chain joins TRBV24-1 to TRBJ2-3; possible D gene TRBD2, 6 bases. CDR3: CATSDSQRVPDTQYF. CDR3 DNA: TGTGCCACCAGTGATTCGCAGCGGGTCCCAGATACGCAGTATTTT.